This T cell receptor (beta chain) was recorded in a study of T cell responses to AZD1222 COVID-19 vaccine. This clone was seen only a few times. TCRdb's table, derived via immunoSEQ multiplex PCR, lists solely in-frame clones and lacks some. The sample has fewer than 90,000 clones; 86% are singletons. The V end lost 0 bases, the J end lost 5 bases, and 13 bases lay between the germline ends. This CDR3 is built from 16 residues. The V gene's germline CDR1 is LGHNT and CDR2 FRNRAP. This chain connects TRBV12-5 to TRBJ2-2; maybe TRBD2 (5 bases). The source of this sequence is an adult who received the AZD1222 COVID-19 vaccine. The starting material was peripheral blood, obtained 28 days after the second AZD1222 dose. CDR3 amino acids: CASGLVLAGGTGELFF. The CDR3 nucleotides read TGTGCTAGTGGTTTGGTACTGGCGGGCGGAACCGGGGAGCTGTTTTTT.